Listed below are T cell receptor beta chains from one sample, sequenced in a study of blood T cell repertoires in COVID-19. TCRdb's copy holds only in-frame clones and misses some; the assay was immunoSEQ multiplex PCR. This sample has some 300,000 clones, with around 88% found just once. Sequenced sample: peripheral blood. Source of these receptors: a woman in her twenties or thirties who had recovered from COVID-19. CDR3s include the opening cysteine and the closing phenylalanine or tryptophan. Fields, in order: CDR3 protein, CDR3 DNA, V gene, clone size, D gene, J gene. A D gene is named only where the DNA matches it firmly. Clone size is stated in some rows and not others, as once, few, many or a class when expanded.

CASKSAGFYSNQPQHF TGTGCCAGTAAATCGGCGGGATTCTATAGCAATCAGCCCCAGCATTTT TRBV19 . . TRBJ1-5
CASSQETGLNTEAFF TGCGCCAGCAGCCAGGAGACAGGGCTAAACACTGAAGCTTTCTTT TRBV4-3 . TRBD1 TRBJ1-1
CASSLGGGGKNIQYF TGTGCCAGCAGCTTAGGGGGGGGCGGCAAAAACATTCAGTACTTC TRBV7-8 once . TRBJ2-4
CASSLAPGPQHF TGTGCCAGCAGCTTAGCCCCAGGGCCCCAGCATTTT TRBV7-2 . . TRBJ1-5
CASSYLGQFGGETQYF TGCGCCAGCAGCTATCTCGGACAGTTTGGCGGGGAGACCCAGTACTTC TRBV5-1 . . TRBJ2-5
CASSPLEDRAPGYTF TGTGCCAGCTCACCCCTCGAGGACAGGGCGCCCGGCTACACCTTC TRBV18 . TRBD1 TRBJ1-2
CASSSRGTGNTIYF TGTGCCAGCAGCAGCAGGGGGACTGGAAACACCATATATTTT TRBV9 . TRBD1 TRBJ1-3
CASGGATGADTGELFF TGTGCCTCTGGAGGGGCCACCGGGGCGGACACCGGGGAGCTGTTTTTT TRBV24-1 . . TRBJ2-2
CASSTEAGNTIYF TGTGCCAGCAGTACAGAAGCAGGAAACACCATATATTTT TRBV28 . . TRBJ1-3
CASSRGQPDTEAFF TGTGCCAGCAGCCGGGGACAGCCTGACACTGAAGCTTTCTTT TRBV7-9 . TRBD1 TRBJ1-1
CASSLQGGETQYF TGTGCCAGCAGCTTACAGGGCGGAGAGACCCAGTACTTC TRBV6-4 . . TRBJ2-5
CASSANRGHTDTQYF TGCGCCAGCAGCGCAAACAGGGGGCATACAGATACGCAGTATTTT TRBV5-1 . TRBD1 TRBJ2-3
CASSLGQVRQPQHF TGTGCCAGCAGTTTGGGACAGGTCCGCCAGCCCCAGCATTTT TRBV28 . TRBD1 TRBJ1-5
CASSRGGGETQYF TGTGCCAGCAGCCGGGGGGGCGGGGAGACCCAGTACTTC TRBV12-3/TRBV12-4 . TRBD2 TRBJ2-5
CASSQERARNTEAFF TGTGCCAGCAGCCAAGAGAGGGCGAGGAACACTGAAGCTTTCTTT TRBV4-2 . . TRBJ1-1
CASSQTGANQPQHF TGTGCCAGCAGCCAGACAGGTGCAAATCAGCCCCAGCATTTT TRBV6-5 . . TRBJ1-5
CASSPPTGGIGQPQHF TGTGCCAGCAGTCCCCCCACAGGGGGCATTGGTCAGCCCCAGCATTTT TRBV28 . TRBD1 TRBJ1-5
CSVVPSTGDNEQFF TGCAGCGTAGTCCCTAGCACGGGGGACAATGAGCAGTTCTTC TRBV29-1 . . TRBJ2-1
CASSSWTEGASNEQFF TGTGCCAGCAGTTCCTGGACGGAGGGGGCCTCCAATGAGCAGTTCTTC TRBV27 . . TRBJ2-1
CAISGGLMGGTEAFF TGTGCCATCAGTGGGGGGCTAATGGGCGGGACTGAAGCTTTCTTT TRBV10-3 . . TRBJ1-1
CASSLRLNYGYTF TGTGCCAGCAGCCTCAGGCTAAACTATGGCTACACCTTC TRBV12-3/TRBV12-4 . . TRBJ1-2
CASSWGTGGMNTEAFF TGTGCCAGCAGCTGGGGGACAGGGGGAATGAACACTGAAGCTTTCTTT TRBV7-8 . TRBD1 TRBJ1-1
CASSSIAGGLNEQFF TGTGCCAGCAGTTCCATAGCGGGGGGGCTCAATGAGCAGTTCTTC TRBV6-2/TRBV6-3 . TRBD2 TRBJ2-1